This is a list of T cell receptor beta chains from one sample in a study of T cell responses to AZD1222 COVID-19 vaccine. Sequenced by immunoSEQ multiplex PCR; TCRdb stores in-frame clones only, minus some. The repertoire holds around 110,000 clones, around 88% seen once, with approximately 9.6% in the top ten. This material consisted of peripheral blood, taken on day 0 of AZD1222 vaccination. Receptor source: an adult in good health. Both conserved end residues are trimmed from each CDR3.

v_call	j_call	cdr3_aa
TRBV19	TRBJ2-3	ASSPPHTDTQY
TRBV6-5	TRBJ1-1	ASSFGTQNTEAF
TRBV7-2	TRBJ2-2	ASSLLRVTGELF
TRBV19	TRBJ1-5	ASSPDRGGALWNQPQH
TRBV5-1	TRBJ2-1	ASSLDRGAVYEQF
TRBV6-5	TRBJ2-3	ASSYAASTDTQY
TRBV18	TRBJ2-7	ASSPLTRTVNSYEQY
TRBV7-9	TRBJ2-2	ASSLLLAGLVF
TRBV6-5	TRBJ1-2	ASSPLGVYGYT
TRBV7-2	TRBJ2-4	ASSPLSVGANIQY
TRBV7-2	TRBJ2-7	ASSLAGGPSYEQY
TRBV28	TRBJ2-5	ASSPSVAGARETQY
TRBV6-2/TRBV6-3	TRBJ2-7	ASSNHRGITYEQY
TRBV5-5	TRBJ2-1	ASSSNASPSKSSYNEQF
TRBV3-1/TRBV3-2	TRBJ1-1	ASSRGGTEAF
TRBV3-1/TRBV3-2	TRBJ2-7	ASSQPTKASYEQY
TRBV2	TRBJ2-7	ASSESVEQY
TRBV7-2	TRBJ2-7	ASSPKVGVVNEQY
TRBV6-5	TRBJ2-1	ASRGGQGPNEQF
TRBV6-6	TRBJ2-7	ASSYSSSQYSYEQY
TRBV9	TRBJ1-5	ASSAGGGQGGEPQH
TRBV27	TRBJ1-2	ASSPRQGSDYGYT
TRBV6-1	TRBJ1-5	ASSEMSSQPQH
TRBV5-4	TRBJ1-3	ASSAGQGSGNTIY
TRBV7-9	TRBJ1-6	ASSPGQGSTYNSPLH
TRBV12-3/TRBV12-4	TRBJ1-1	ASSLREGGVAF
TRBV24-1	TRBJ2-2	ATSPGPNTGELF
TRBV2	TRBJ1-3	ASSAVQGAAGNTIY
TRBV5-4	TRBJ1-3	ASSRPGTGSGNTIY
TRBV28	TRBJ2-1	ASSLKQLEQF
TRBV19	TRBJ1-3	ASSVARSSPSGNTIY
TRBV7-9	TRBJ2-7	ASRETGTSGREVYEQY
TRBV28	TRBJ1-5	ASSDRQGWQPQH
TRBV12-3/TRBV12-4	TRBJ1-1	ASRRGARAEAF
TRBV6-5	TRBJ1-2	ASSYEWGAGGYT
TRBV10-3	TRBJ1-2	ATGNRGGYT
TRBV18	TRBJ2-7	ASSPSLGGDEQY
TRBV30	TRBJ1-5	AWSRGQNQPQH
TRBV5-8	TRBJ1-3	ASSLQGAPRNTIY
TRBV30	TRBJ1-5	AWSGTAYSQPQH
TRBV6-1	TRBJ2-5	ASSEELAGGSGYQETQY
TRBV9	TRBJ2-2	ASSVARDRATGELF
TRBV19	TRBJ1-2	ASVRTGYPRGYGYT
TRBV4-1	TRBJ2-3	ASSQDRGGTDTQY
TRBV11-3	TRBJ2-3	ASSPGTGGTDTQY
TRBV3-1/TRBV3-2	TRBJ1-1	ASTPPAGATEAF
TRBV6-5	TRBJ1-2	ASSVGANYGYT
TRBV6-5	TRBJ1-3	ASTVAGPGNTIY
TRBV5-6	TRBJ1-3	ASSLGLSGNTIY
TRBV5-1	TRBJ1-2	ASSLGTFRLFDGYT
TRBV28	TRBJ1-1	ASSRGLNTEAF
TRBV4-2	TRBJ1-2	ASSQDLKGYGYT
TRBV19	TRBJ1-1	ASSIGGVGTRAF
TRBV11-2	TRBJ1-2	ASSSLVMGGRGYGYT
TRBV28	TRBJ1-1	ASSLFSGVNTEAF
TRBV27	TRBJ1-2	ASLGQAGKNYGYT
TRBV9	TRBJ2-2	ASSTGAAGELF
TRBV5-5	TRBJ1-5	ASSSRLGNQPQH
TRBV5-4	TRBJ1-3	ASSLEEPSGNTIY